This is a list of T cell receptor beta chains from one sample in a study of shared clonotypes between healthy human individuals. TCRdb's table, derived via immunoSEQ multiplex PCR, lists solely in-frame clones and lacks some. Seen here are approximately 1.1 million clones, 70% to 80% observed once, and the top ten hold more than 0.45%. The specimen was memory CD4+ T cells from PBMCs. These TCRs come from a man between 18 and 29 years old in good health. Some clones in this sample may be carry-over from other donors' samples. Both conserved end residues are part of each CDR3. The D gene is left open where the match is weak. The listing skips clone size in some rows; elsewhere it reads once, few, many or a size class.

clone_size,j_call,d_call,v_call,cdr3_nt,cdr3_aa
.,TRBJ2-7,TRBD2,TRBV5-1,TGCGCCAGCAGCTGGGAAGCGGGAGCGGAGATCGAGCAGTACTTC,CASSWEAGAEIEQYF
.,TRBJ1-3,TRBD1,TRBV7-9,TGTGCCAGCAGCTTAGTTACAGGGGCTGGAAACACCATATATTTT,CASSLVTGAGNTIYF
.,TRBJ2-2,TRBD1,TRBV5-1,TGCGCCAGCAGCTCCGGGACAGCCAACACCGGGGAGCTGTTTTTT,CASSSGTANTGELFF
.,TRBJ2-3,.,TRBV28,TGTGCCAGCAGTTCCCTCCCGGGGATCGTTGGAGATACGCAGTATTTT,CASSSLPGIVGDTQYF
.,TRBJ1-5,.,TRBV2,TGTGCCAGCACTAGGGGAGAATATAGCAATCAGCCCCAGCATTTT,CASTRGEYSNQPQHF
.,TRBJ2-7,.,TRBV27,TGTGCCAGCAGTTTAAATGGGCAGCTCGAGCAGTACTTC,CASSLNGQLEQYF
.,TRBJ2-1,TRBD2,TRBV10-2,TGCGCCAGCAGTGAAGAGGGGCTAGCGGACTCCTACAATGAGCAGTTCTTC,CASSEEGLADSYNEQFF
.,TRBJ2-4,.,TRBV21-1,TGTGCCAGCACGGAGGGCAGTCACATTCAGTACTTC,CASTEGSHIQYF
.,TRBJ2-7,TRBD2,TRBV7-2,TGTGCCAGCAGCTCACGGACTAGCGGGAACATATACGAGCAGTACTTC,CASSSRTSGNIYEQYF
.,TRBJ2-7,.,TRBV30,TGTGCCTGGAGTGTAGGCCTAGCAATCAACGAGCAGTACTTC,CAWSVGLAINEQYF
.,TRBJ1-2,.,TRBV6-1,TGTGCCAGCAGTGAATCCATCGCCCCCTATGGCTACACCTTC,CASSESIAPYGYTF
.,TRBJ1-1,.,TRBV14,TGTGCCAGCAGCCCGACGGAGGGAGGGAAAGGCGCTGAAGCTTTCTTT,CASSPTEGGKGAEAFF
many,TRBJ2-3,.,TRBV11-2,TGTGCCAGCAGCTCCGGGCCCGTCACAGATACGCAGTATTTT,CASSSGPVTDTQYF
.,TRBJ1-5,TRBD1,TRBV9,TGTGCCAGCAGCGCGGGACAGAGCAATCAGCCCCAGCATTTT,CASSAGQSNQPQHF
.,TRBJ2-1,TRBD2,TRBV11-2,TGTGCCAGCAACGCGGGGGGAGCGACCCACTACAATGAGCAGTTCTTC,CASNAGGATHYNEQFF
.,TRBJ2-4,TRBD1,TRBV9,TGTGCCAGCAGCCAGGGGGAACTACCTGTAAACATTCAGTACTTC,CASSQGELPVNIQYF
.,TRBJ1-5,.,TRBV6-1,TGTGCCAGCAGTGGGGTTTATAGCAATCAGCCCCAGCATTTT,CASSGVYSNQPQHF
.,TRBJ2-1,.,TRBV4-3,TGCGCCAGCAGCCAAGTGGGAGTGTCCGAGCAGTTCTTC,CASSQVGVSEQFF
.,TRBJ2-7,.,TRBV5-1,TGCGCCAGCAGCTTGAGAGTGTCAGCTCAATACGAGCAGTACTTC,CASSLRVSAQYEQYF
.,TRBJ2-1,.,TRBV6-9,TGTGCCAGCAGTCTGGGTGGGGCGCTTGACAATGAGCAGTTCTTC,CASSLGGALDNEQFF
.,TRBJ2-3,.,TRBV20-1,TGCAGTGGGCGGCGGGCAGATACGCAGTATTTT,CSGRRADTQYF
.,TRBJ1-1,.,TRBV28,TGTGCCAGCAGTCTAATGGACACTGAAGCTTTCTTT,CASSLMDTEAFF
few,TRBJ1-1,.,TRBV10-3,TGTGCCATCAGTGAGTCGGCGGGGAGGCGGATGAACACTGAAGCTTTCTTT,CAISESAGRRMNTEAFF
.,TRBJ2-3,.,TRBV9,TGTGCCAGCAGCGTATTCGGGTCCCTCACAGATACGCAGTATTTT,CASSVFGSLTDTQYF
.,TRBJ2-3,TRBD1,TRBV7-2,TGTGCCAGCAGCCTCCACAGGGGTATAGATACGCAGTATTTT,CASSLHRGIDTQYF
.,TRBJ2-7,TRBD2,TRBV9,TGTGCCAGCAGCTTGGGACTAGCGGCCTACGAGCAGTACTTC,CASSLGLAAYEQYF
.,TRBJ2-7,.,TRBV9,TGTGCCAGCAGTTATCCTCCCGAGGGGGGCGAGCAGTACTTC,CASSYPPEGGEQYF